This T cell receptor beta chain was sequenced in a study of T cells in tumors after PD-1 blockade. Study context: Peripheral blood samples averaged approximately 35,000 unique clonotypes and 100,000 to 130,000 templates.

Germline V lookup: CDR1 MGHDK, CDR2 SYGVNS. This CDR3 is 13 amino acids long. V lost 5 bases to trimming and J lost 6 bases, with 14 bases between them. The repertoire was sequenced with immunoSEQ multiplex PCR; TCRdb's copy has only in-frame clones and lacks some. The repertoire holds 14,000 or so clones, with roughly four fifths as singletons. The sample in question was PBMCs, obtained after anti-PD-1 treatment. The genes are TRBV25-1 and TRBJ2-7, with D possibly matching TRBD1 (5 bases). This receptor was obtained from a human donor with basal cell carcinoma. CDR3 residues: CASSRQGRAEQYF. The CDR3 DNA follows: TGTGCCAGCAGTCGGCAGGGCCGAGCCGAGCAGTACTTC.